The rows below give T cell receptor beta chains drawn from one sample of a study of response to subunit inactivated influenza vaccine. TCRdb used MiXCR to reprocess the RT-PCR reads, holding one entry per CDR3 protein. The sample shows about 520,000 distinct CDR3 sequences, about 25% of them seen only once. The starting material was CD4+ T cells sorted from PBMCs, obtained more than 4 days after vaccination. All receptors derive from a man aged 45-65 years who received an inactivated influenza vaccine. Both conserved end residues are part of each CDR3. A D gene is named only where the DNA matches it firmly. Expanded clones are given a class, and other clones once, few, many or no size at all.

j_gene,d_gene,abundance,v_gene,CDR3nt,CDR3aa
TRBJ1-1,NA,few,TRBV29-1,TGCAGCGTCTCGCGCGTGGGGGGGACTGAAGCTTTCTTT,CSVSRVGGTEAFF
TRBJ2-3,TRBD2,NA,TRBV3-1,TGTGCCAGCAGCCAAGTCGCCCCGAGGACTAGCGGGAGGGTGGATGGCACAGATACGCAGTATTTT,CASSQVAPRTSGRVDGTDTQYF
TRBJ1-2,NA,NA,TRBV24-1,TGTGCCACCAGTGAGGGAGGGTTTGACTATGGCTACACCTTC,CATSEGGFDYGYTF
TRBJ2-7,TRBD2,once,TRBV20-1,TGCAGTGCTCAGCGGACTAGCTCCTACGAGCAGTACTTC,CSAQRTSSYEQYF
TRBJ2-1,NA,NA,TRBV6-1,TGTGCCAGCAGTCCGACGGTGTGGAATGAGCAGTTCTTC,CASSPTVWNEQFF
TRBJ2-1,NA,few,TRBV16,TGTGCCAGCAGCGAGCGCACAGTCAGTAATGAGCAGTTCTTC,CASSERTVSNEQFF
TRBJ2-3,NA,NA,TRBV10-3,TGTGCCATCAGTGGAGCGGAACGGCCAGATACGCAGTATTTT,CAISGAERPDTQYF
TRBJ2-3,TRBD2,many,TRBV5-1,TGCGCCAGCAGCTTAGCGGGAGGGCCGGGAGATACGCAGTATTTT,CASSLAGGPGDTQYF
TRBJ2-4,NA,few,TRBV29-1,TGCAGCGTTGAAGGTGCTCTGGGCAAAAACATTCAGTACTTC,CSVEGALGKNIQYF
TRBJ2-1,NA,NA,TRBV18,TGTGCCAGCTCGCGGTCGGATGGGGTCTACAATGAGCAGTTCTTC,CASSRSDGVYNEQFF
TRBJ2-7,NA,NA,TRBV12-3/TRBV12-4,TGTGCCAGCAGCGACCGGGACATTACTTACGAGCAGTACTTC,CASSDRDITYEQYF
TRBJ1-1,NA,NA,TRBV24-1,TGTGCCACTAGGACGGGGTGGGACACTGAAGCTTTCTTT,CATRTGWDTEAFF
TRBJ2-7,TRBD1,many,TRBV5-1,TGCGCCAGCAGCGTGGGACAGGATTACGAGCAGTACTTC,CASSVGQDYEQYF
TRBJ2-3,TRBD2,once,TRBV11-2,TGTGCCAGCAGCCGGACTAGCGGCCCATCCACAGATACGCAGTATTTT,CASSRTSGPSTDTQYF
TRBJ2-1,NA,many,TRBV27,TGTGCCAGCAGTTTATCCTCCAGCAATGAGCAGTTCTTC,CASSLSSSNEQFF
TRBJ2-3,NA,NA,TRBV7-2,TGTGCCAGCAGCTTAGCGCAGAGGAATACGCAGTATTTT,CASSLAQRNTQYF
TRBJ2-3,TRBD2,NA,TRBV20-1,TGCAGTGCTAGCCCGGGACTAGCGACGGAAACAGATACGCAGTATTTT,CSASPGLATETDTQYF
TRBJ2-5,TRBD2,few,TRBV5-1,TGCGCCAGCAGCAGTGGACTAGCGGGGGAACAAGAGACCCAGTACTTC,CASSSGLAGEQETQYF
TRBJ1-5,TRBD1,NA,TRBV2,TGTGCCAGCAGGACAGGGGAATTCCAGCCCCAGCATTTT,CASRTGEFQPQHF
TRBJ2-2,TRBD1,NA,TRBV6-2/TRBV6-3,TGTGCCAGCAAAACGGGGACAGGGGACACCGGGGAGCTGTTTTTT,CASKTGTGDTGELFF
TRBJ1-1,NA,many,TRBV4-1,TGCGCCAGCAGCCAAGGCCCCAACACTGAAGCTTTCTTT,CASSQGPNTEAFF
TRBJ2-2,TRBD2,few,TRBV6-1,TGTGCCAGCAGAAGGCTAGCGGGAGGTACCGGGGAGCTGTTTTTT,CASRRLAGGTGELFF
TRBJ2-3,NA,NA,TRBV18,TGTGCCAGCTCACCACCAGGGTACCCGGCAGATACGCAGTATTTT,CASSPPGYPADTQYF
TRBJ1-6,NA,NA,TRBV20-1,TGCAGTGCTAGAGATGGAGGCGATAATTCACCCCTCCACTTT,CSARDGGDNSPLHF
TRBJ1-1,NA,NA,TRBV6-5,TGTGCCAGCAGTTACAGAGAATCCATGAACACTGAAGCTTTCTTT,CASSYRESMNTEAFF